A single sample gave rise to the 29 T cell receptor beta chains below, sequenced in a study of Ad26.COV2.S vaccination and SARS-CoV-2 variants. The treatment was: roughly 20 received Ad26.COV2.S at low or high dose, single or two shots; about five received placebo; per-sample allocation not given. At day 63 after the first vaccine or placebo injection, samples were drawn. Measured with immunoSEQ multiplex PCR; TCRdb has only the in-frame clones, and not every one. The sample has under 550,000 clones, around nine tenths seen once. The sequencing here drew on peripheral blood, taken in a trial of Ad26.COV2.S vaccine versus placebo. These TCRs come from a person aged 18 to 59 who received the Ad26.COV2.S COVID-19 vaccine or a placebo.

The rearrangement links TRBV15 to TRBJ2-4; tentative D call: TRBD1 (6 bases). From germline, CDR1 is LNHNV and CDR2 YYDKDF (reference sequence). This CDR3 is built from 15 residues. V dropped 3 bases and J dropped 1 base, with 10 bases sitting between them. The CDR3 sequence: CATSRDSPAKNIQYF. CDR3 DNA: TGTGCCACCAGCAGGGACAGTCCCGCCAAAAACATTCAGTACTTC.

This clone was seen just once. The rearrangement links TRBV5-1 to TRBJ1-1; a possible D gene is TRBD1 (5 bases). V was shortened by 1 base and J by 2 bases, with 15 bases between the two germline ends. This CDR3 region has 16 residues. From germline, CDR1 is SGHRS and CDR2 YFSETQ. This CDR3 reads CASSLTSFGANTEAFF. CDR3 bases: TGCGCCAGCAGCTTGACATCTTTCGGGGCCAACACTGAAGCTTTCTTT.

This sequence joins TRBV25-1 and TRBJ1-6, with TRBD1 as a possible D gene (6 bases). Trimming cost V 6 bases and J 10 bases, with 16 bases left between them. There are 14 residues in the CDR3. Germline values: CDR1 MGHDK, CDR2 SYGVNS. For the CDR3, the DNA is TGTGCCAGCAGGAGGGGGGAAGACAGCTCACCCCTCCACTTT. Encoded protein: CASRRGEDSSPLHF.

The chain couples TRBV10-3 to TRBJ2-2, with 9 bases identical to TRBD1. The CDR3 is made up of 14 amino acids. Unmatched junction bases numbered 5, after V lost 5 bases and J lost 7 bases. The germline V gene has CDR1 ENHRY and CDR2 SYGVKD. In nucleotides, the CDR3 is TGTGCCATCAGTCCGGGACAGGGTATCGGGGAGCTGTTTTTT. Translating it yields CAISPGQGIGELFF.

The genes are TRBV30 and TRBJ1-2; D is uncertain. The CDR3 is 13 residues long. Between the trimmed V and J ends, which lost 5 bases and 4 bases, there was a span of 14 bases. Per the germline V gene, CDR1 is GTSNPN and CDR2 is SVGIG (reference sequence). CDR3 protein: CAWREEFLYGYTF. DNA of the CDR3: TGTGCCTGGCGGGAGGAGTTCCTCTATGGCTACACCTTC. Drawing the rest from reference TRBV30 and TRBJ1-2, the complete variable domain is SQTIHQWPATLVQPVGSPLSLECTVEGTSNPNLYWYRQAAGRGLQLLFYSVGIGQISSEVPQNLSASRPQDRQFILSSKKLLLSDSGFYLCAWREEFLYGYTFGSGTRLTVV.

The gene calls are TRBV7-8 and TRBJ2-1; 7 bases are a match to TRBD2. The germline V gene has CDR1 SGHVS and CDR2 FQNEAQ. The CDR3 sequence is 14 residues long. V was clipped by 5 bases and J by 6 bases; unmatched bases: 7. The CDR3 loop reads CASSGPGTINEQFF. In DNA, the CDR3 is TGTGCCAGCAGCGGACCCGGGACTATCAATGAGCAGTTCTTC.

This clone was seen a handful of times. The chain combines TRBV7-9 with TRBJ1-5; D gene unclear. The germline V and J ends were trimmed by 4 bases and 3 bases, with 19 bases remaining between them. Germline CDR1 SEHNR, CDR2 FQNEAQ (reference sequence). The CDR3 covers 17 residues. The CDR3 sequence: CASSSGRAGPNNQPQHF. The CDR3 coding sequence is TGTGCCAGCAGCTCTGGGCGGGCCGGCCCTAACAATCAGCCCCAGCATTTT. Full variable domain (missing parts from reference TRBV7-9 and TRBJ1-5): DTGVSQNPRHKITKRGQNVTFRCDPISEHNRLYWYRQTLGQGPEFLTYFQNEAQLEKSRLLSDRFSAERPKGSFSTLEIQRTEQGDSAMYLCASSSGRAGPNNQPQHFGDGTRLSIL.

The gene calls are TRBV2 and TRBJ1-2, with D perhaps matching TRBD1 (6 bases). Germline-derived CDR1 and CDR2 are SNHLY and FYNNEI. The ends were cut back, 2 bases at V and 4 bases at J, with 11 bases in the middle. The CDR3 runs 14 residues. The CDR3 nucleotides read TGTGCCAGCAGTGAACAGGGGCCCCTCTATGGCTACACCTTC. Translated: CASSEQGPLYGYTF.

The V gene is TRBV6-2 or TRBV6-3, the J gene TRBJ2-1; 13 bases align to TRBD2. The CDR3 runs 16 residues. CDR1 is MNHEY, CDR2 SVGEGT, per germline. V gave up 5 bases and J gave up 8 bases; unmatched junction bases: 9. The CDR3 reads CASSPRGTSGNYEQFF. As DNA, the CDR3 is TGTGCCAGCAGTCCCCGCGGGACTAGCGGGAATTATGAGCAGTTCTTC.

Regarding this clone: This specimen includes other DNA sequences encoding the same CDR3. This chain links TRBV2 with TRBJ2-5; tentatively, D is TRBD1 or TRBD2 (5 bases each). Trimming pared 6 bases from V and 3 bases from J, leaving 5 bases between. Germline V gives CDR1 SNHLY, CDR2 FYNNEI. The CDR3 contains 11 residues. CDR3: CASRGEETQYF. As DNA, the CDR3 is TGTGCCAGCAGGGGGGAAGAGACCCAGTACTTC.

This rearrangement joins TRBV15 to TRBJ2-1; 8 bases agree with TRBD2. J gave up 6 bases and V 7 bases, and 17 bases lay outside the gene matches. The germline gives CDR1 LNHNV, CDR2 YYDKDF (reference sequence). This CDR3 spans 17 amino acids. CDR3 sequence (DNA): TGTGCCACCACAGCAGGGCGGGAGGCCACGCTGGGCAATGAGCAGTTCTTC. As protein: CATTAGREATLGNEQFF. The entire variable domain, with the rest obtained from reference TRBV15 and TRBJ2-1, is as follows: DAMVIQNPRYQVTQFGKPVTLSCSQTLNHNVMYWYQQKSSQAPKLLFHYYDKDFNNEADTPDNFQSRRPNTSFCFLDIRSPGLGDTAMYLCATTAGREATLGNEQFFGPGTRLTVL.

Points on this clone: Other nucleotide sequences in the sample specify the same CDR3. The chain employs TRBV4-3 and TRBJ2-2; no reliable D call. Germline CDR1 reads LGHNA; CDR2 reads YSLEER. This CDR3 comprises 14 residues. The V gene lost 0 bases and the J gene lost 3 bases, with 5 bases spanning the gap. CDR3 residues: CASSQDQYTGELFF. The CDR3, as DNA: TGCGCCAGCAGCCAAGATCAGTACACCGGGGAGCTGTTTTTT.

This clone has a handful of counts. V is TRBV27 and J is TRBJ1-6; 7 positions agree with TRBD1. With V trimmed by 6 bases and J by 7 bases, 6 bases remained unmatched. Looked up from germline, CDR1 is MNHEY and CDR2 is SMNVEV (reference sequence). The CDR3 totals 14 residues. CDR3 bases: TGTGCCAGCAGAGGAGCAGGGGGAAATTCACCCCTCCACTTT. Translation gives CASRGAGGNSPLHF.

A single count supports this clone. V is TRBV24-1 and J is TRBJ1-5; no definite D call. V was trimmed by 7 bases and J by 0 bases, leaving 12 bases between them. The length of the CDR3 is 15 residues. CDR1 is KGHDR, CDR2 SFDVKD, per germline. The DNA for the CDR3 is TGTGCCACCAGGCCCTTGGGGAATAGCAATCAGCCCCAGCATTTT. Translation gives CATRPLGNSNQPQHF.

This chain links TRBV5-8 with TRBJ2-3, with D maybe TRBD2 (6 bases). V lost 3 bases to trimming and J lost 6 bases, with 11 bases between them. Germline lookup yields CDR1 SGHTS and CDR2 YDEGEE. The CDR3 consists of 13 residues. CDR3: CASSSKGRDTQYF. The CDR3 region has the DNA TGTGCCAGCAGCTCGAAGGGGAGGGATACGCAGTATTTT.

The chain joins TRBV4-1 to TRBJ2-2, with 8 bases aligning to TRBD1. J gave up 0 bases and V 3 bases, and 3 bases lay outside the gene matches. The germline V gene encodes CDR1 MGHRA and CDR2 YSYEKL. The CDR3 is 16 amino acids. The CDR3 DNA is TGCGCCAGCAGCCAGTTGGGACAGGCGAACACCGGGGAGCTGTTTTTT. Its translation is CASSQLGQANTGELFF.

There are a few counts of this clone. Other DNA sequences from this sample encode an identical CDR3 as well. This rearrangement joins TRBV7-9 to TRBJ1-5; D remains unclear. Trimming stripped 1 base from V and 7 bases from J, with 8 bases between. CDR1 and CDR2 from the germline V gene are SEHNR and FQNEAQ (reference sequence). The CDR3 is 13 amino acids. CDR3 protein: CASSLVSGQPQHF. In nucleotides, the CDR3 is TGTGCCAGCAGCTTAGTATCCGGGCAGCCCCAGCATTTT.

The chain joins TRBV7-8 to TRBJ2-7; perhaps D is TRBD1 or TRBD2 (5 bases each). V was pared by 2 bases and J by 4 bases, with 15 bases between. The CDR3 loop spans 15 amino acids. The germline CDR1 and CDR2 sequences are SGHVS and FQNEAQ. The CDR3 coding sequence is TGTGCCAGCAGCTTAAATCCGGGACCAAGTTACGAGCAGTACTTC. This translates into CASSLNPGPSYEQYF.

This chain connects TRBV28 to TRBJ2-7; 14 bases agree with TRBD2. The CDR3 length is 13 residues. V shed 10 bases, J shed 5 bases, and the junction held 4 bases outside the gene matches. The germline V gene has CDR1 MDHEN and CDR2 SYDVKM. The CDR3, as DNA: TGTGCCATCGGGGGACTAGCGGGAGACGAGCAGTACTTC. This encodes CAIGGLAGDEQYF.

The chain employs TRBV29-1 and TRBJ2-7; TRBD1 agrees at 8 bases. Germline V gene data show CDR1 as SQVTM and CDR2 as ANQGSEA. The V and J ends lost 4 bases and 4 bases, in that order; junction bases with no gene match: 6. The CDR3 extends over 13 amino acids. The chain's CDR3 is CSVVGQGVYEQYF. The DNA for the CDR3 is TGCAGCGTTGTTGGACAGGGCGTTTACGAGCAGTACTTC.

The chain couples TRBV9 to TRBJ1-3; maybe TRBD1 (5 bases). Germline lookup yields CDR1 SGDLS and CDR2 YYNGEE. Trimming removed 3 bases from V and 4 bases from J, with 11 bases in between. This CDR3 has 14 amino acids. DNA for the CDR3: TGTGCCAGCAGCGAGGGACCGGCGGGAAACACCATATATTTT. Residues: CASSEGPAGNTIYF.

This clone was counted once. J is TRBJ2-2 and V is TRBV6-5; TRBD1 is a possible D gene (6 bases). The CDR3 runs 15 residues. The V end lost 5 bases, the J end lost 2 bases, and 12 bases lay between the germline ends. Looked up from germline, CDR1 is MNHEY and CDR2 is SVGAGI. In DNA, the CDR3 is TGTGCCAGCAGTCAGGGGATACCAAACACCGGGGAGCTGTTTTTT. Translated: CASSQGIPNTGELFF.

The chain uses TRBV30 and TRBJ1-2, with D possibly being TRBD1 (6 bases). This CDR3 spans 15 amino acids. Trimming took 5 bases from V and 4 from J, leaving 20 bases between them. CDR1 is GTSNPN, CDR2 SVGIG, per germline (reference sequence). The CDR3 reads CAWRMGWGAGYGYTF. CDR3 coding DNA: TGTGCCTGGCGTATGGGGTGGGGGGCAGGCTATGGCTACACCTTC.

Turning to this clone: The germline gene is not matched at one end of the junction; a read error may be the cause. In DNA, the CDR3 is TGTGCTAGCAGCCCGGGGAATTTCGGGTTAAATGAAAAACTGTTTTTT. Protein sequence: CASSPGNFGLNEKLFF. The genes are TRBV7-7 and TRBJ1-4; D remains unclear. CDR3 length: 16 amino acids. Germline assignment: CDR1 SSHAT and CDR2 FNYEAQ (reference sequence). Full variable domain (rest looked up from reference TRBV7-7 and TRBJ1-4): GAGVSQSPRYKVTKRGQDVTLRCDPISSHATLYWYQQALGQGPEFLTYFNYEAQPDKSGLPSDRFSAERPEGSISTLTIQRTEQRDSAMYRCASSPGNFGLNEKLFFGSGTQLSVL.

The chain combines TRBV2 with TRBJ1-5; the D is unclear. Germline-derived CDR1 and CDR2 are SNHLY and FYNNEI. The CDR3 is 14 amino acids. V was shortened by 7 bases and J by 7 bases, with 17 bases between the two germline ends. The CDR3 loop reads CASTFAHESQPQHF. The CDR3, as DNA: TGTGCCAGCACTTTTGCACACGAGAGCCAGCCCCAGCATTTT.

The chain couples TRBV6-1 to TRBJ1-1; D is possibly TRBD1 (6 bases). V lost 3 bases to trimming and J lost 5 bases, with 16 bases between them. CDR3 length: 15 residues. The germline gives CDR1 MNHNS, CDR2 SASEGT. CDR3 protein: CASSDRGGLLTEAFF. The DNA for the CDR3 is TGTGCCAGCAGTGATCGGGGGGGCCTTTTGACTGAAGCTTTCTTT.

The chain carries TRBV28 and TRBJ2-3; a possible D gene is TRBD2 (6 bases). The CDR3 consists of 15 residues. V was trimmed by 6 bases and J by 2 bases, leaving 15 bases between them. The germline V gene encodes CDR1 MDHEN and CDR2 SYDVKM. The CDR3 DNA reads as TGTGCCAGCAGCCCTTTGGGGGGATTCACAGATACGCAGTATTTT. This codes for CASSPLGGFTDTQYF.

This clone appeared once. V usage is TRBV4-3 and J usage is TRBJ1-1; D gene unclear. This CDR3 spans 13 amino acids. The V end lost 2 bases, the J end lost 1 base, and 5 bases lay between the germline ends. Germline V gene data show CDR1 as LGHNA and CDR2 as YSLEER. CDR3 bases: TGCGCCAGCAGCCAACAGCCGAACACTGAAGCTTTCTTT. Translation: CASSQQPNTEAFF.

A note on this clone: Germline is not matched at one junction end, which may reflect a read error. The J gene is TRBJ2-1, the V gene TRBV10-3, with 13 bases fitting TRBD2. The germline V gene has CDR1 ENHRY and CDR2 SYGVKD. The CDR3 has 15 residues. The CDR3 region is CAINERTSGSHEQFF. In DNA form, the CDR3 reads TGTGCCATCAATGAGAGGACTAGCGGGAGCCATGAGCAGTTCTTC.